These 28 T cell receptor beta chains originate from one sample sequenced in a study of graft-versus-host responses after intestinal transplantation. Their specific antigens are unknown. Profiled with immunoSEQ multiplex PCR; TCRdb holds only in-frame clones, not every one. The table shows 100,000 to 140,000 clones, with roughly 86% occurring only once. The sample here was unstimulated CD4+ T cells sorted from spleen or lymph node cells, taken before transplant. The receptor set was obtained from a human donor who was the organ donor for an intestinal transplant.

The J gene is TRBJ2-7, the V gene TRBV7-2; 8 bases agree with TRBD1. CDR3 length: 15 residues. The trim removed 6 bases at V and 6 bases at J, leaving 13 bases unmatched. CDR1 and CDR2 (germline): SGHTA, FQGNSA. CDR3 nucleotide sequence: TGTGCCAGCAGTCTTTGGACAGGGCAAAGGATCGAGCAGTACTTC. This codes for CASSLWTGQRIEQYF.

The chain has TRBV21-1 and TRBJ1-2; the table names TRBD1, a call not compared with the DNA. TRBV21-1 is designated a pseudogene. The CDR3 sequence is 15 residues long. The chain's CDR3 is CASSGATGLNYGHTF. CDR3 nucleotide sequence: TGTGCCAGCAGCGGGGCGACAGGCCTAAACTATGGCCACACCTTC.

V gene TRBV7-8 combines with J gene TRBJ1-2; tentatively, D is TRBD1 (5 bases). The germline V and J ends were trimmed by 5 bases and 6 bases, with 7 bases remaining between them. Germline assignment: CDR1 SGHVS and CDR2 FQNEAQ. CDR3 length: 11 residues. The CDR3 sequence is CASSRGDGYTF. The CDR3, as DNA: TGTGCCAGCAGCCGGGGCGATGGCTACACCTTC.

The chain couples TRBV11-1 to TRBJ2-1; D gene unclear. From germline, CDR1 is SGHAT and CDR2 FQDESV (reference sequence). Trimming cost V 0 bases and J 8 bases, with 11 bases left between them. This CDR3 spans 14 amino acids. The CDR3 is CASSLAMGKDEQFF. CDR3 DNA sequence: TGTGCCAGCAGCTTAGCGATGGGCAAGGATGAGCAGTTCTTC.

The gene calls are TRBV9 and TRBJ1-3; D gene unclear. Per the germline V gene, CDR1 is SGDLS and CDR2 is YYNGEE. Trimming took 1 base from V and 10 from J, leaving 9 bases between them. The CDR3 extends over 12 amino acids. CDR3 bases: TGTGCCAGCAGCGTAAGTGGGGAAACCATATATTTT. It is translated as CASSVSGETIYF.

This sequence joins TRBV29-1 and TRBJ2-3; 11 bases match TRBD2. Trimming at V came to 4 bases and at J to 2 bases, leaving 5 bases not matched to a gene. This CDR3 comprises 15 residues. Germline-derived CDR1 and CDR2 are SQVTM and ANQGSEA. The DNA of the CDR3 is TGCAGCGTTGTACGACTAGCGGGGAACACAGATACGCAGTATTTT. Translating gives CSVVRLAGNTDTQYF.

The chain combines TRBV11-3 with TRBJ2-2; 12 nucleotides match TRBD1. The CDR3 is 16 residues long. Per germline, CDR1 SGHNT and CDR2 YENEEA. V dropped 6 bases and J dropped 2; count of bases not matched to a gene: 4. DNA for the CDR3: TGTGCCAGCAGGTGGGGACAGGGGGCCAACACCGGGGAGCTGTTTTTT. It encodes CASRWGQGANTGELFF. The full variable domain, completed using reference TRBV11-3 and TRBJ2-2, is EAGVVQSPRYKIIEKKQPVAFWCNPISGHNTLYWYLQNLGQGPELLIRYENEEAVDDSQLPKDRFSAERLKGVDSTLKIQPAELGDSAVYLCASRWGQGANTGELFFGEGSRLTVL.

The chain has TRBV7-2 and TRBJ1-3; no definite D call. The CDR3 contains 16 residues. V gave up 4 bases and J gave up 4 bases, with 17 bases separating them. Germline-derived CDR1 and CDR2 are SGHTA and FQGNSA. In DNA, the CDR3 is TGTGCCAGCAGCTCCTCGACAACAAGGTTGGGAAACACCATATATTTT. It translates to CASSSSTTRLGNTIYF.

The chain employs TRBV11-2 and TRBJ1-6; D unresolved. The germline V gene has CDR1 SGHAT and CDR2 FQNNGV. Trimming took off 1 base at V and 4 bases at J, with 5 bases between the two ends. The length of the CDR3 is 14 residues. CDR3 loop: CASSLVGYNSPLHF. DNA for the CDR3: TGTGCCAGCAGCTTAGTGGGGTATAATTCACCCCTCCACTTT. The full variable domain, with the rest looked up from reference TRBV11-2 and TRBJ1-6, is EAGVAQSPRYKIIEKRQSVAFWCNPISGHATLYWYQQILGQGPKLLIQFQNNGVVDDSQLPKDRFSAERLKGVDSTLKIQPAKLEDSAVYLCASSLVGYNSPLHFGNGTRLTVT.

The chain carries TRBV11-3 and TRBJ2-1; tentative D call: TRBD1 (5 bases). CDR3 size: 13 residues. Germline CDR1 reads SGHNT; CDR2 reads YENEEA. Trimming cost V 2 bases and J 10 bases, with 12 bases left between them. CDR3 sequence: CASSLWQGGEQFF. CDR3 in DNA: TGTGCCAGCAGCTTATGGCAGGGTGGCGAGCAGTTCTTC.

The CDR3 sequence: CSADRALNPEAFF. CDR3 DNA: TGCAGCGCCGACAGGGCCCTTAACCCTGAAGCTTTCTTT. The chain links TRBV29-1 to TRBJ1-1; the match to TRBD1 covers 7 bases. This CDR3 comprises 13 residues. The V segment lost 7 bases and the J segment 6 bases; nucleotides outside the gene matches: 11. Germline CDR1 is SQVTM and CDR2 is ANQGSEA.

In this sample, this clone turned up once. This chain links TRBV18 with TRBJ2-2; 7 bases are shared with TRBD2. Trimming cost V 0 bases and J 4 bases; bases outside gene matches: 8. The CDR3 is 17 amino acids. Per the germline V gene, CDR1 is KGHSH and CDR2 is LQKENI. For the CDR3, the DNA is TGTGCCAGCTCACCACCGGGAGCGGGGACGCCCACCGGGGAGCTGTTTTTT. Residues: CASSPPGAGTPTGELFF.

The gene calls are TRBV5-1 and TRBJ1-2; D unclear. V was trimmed by 1 base and J by 3 bases, leaving 7 bases between them. Per germline, CDR1 SGHRS and CDR2 YFSETQ. The CDR3 has 13 amino acids. As DNA, the CDR3 is TGCGCCAGCAGCTTGCAGAGCGACTATGGCTACACCTTC. Its translation is CASSLQSDYGYTF.

As for this clone: The junction shows a germline mismatch at one end, possibly a read error. The chain carries TRBV5-5 and TRBJ2-1; TRBD2 matches at 7 bases. This CDR3 has 15 residues. CDR1 and CDR2 (germline): SGHKS, YYEKEE (reference sequence). The CDR3 nucleotides are TGTGCCAGCACCTTGTTTGGGGGGGAGATCAATGAGCAGTTCTTC. This gives the protein CASTLFGGEINEQFF.

V gene TRBV5-3 combines with J gene TRBJ1-5; D is possibly TRBD1 (5 bases). TRBV5-3 is an ORF; its function is uncertain. The CDR3 is 15 residues long. V was shortened by 5 bases and J by 1 base, with 13 bases between the two germline ends. The CDR3 DNA sequence: TGTGCCAGAAGATCCGGGGACGGCAGCAATCAGCCCCAGCATTTT. Its protein product is CARRSGDGSNQPQHF.

The chain is built from TRBV4-1 and TRBJ1-5, with D perhaps TRBD1 (5 bases). The V gene's germline CDR1 is MGHRA and CDR2 YSYEKL. The V end was cut by 0 bases, the J end by 0 bases, with 9 bases between. The CDR3 spans 16 residues. CDR3 loop: CASSQEGHHSNQPQHF. The DNA for the CDR3 is TGCGCCAGCAGCCAAGAGGGGCACCATAGCAATCAGCCCCAGCATTTT.

The rearrangement joins TRBV7-2 to TRBJ2-7; D gene ambiguous. CDR3 length: 13 amino acids. Looked up from germline, CDR1 is SGHTA and CDR2 is FQGNSA. V was shortened by 4 bases and J by 6 bases, with 13 bases between the two germline ends. The CDR3 reads CASSSPIVSEQYF. CDR3 DNA sequence: TGTGCCAGCAGCTCCCCCATAGTGAGCGAGCAGTACTTC.

The chain has TRBV11-2 and TRBJ2-2; D possibly corresponds to TRBD1 (5 bases). V was trimmed by 5 bases and J by 3 bases, leaving 16 bases between them. The CDR3 runs 16 residues. Germline-derived CDR1 and CDR2 are SGHAT and FQNNGV. CDR3 coding DNA: TGTGCCAGCAGCCGCCGCGAGGCCAGGGACACCGGGGAGCTGTTTTTT. The encoded protein is CASSRREARDTGELFF.

The V gene is TRBV19, the J gene TRBJ2-7; D ambiguous. The CDR3 is made up of 14 amino acids. V dropped 2 bases and J dropped 1 base, with 9 bases sitting between them. Germline V lookup: CDR1 LNHDA, CDR2 SQIVND (reference sequence). CDR3 sequence: CASSIRVSSYEQYF. The CDR3 coding sequence is TGTGCCAGTAGTATACGGGTCAGTTCCTACGAGCAGTACTTC. The whole variable domain, filled in from reference TRBV19 and TRBJ2-7, reads DGGITQSPKYLFRKEGQNVTLSCEQNLNHDAMYWYRQDPGQGLRLIYYSQIVNDFQKGDIAEGYSVSREKKESFPLTVTSAQKNPTAFYLCASSIRVSSYEQYFGPGTRLTVT.

The rearrangement joins TRBV14 to TRBJ2-1; tentatively, D is TRBD1 (6 bases). Germline V gives CDR1 SGHDN, CDR2 FVKESK. The V end lost 2 bases, the J end lost 9 bases, and 11 bases lay between the germline ends. The CDR3 is made up of 13 amino acids. The CDR3 region is CASSQIGGPEQFF. CDR3 DNA sequence: TGTGCCAGCAGCCAAATTGGGGGCCCTGAGCAGTTCTTC.

The chain couples TRBV6-5 to TRBJ2-3, with 8 bases lining up with TRBD1. CDR3 length equals 14 residues. With V trimmed by 5 bases and J by 4 bases, 5 bases remained unmatched. Germline lookup yields CDR1 MNHEY and CDR2 SVGAGI. Here the CDR3 DNA reads TGTGCCAGCAGTCGGGACAGGAGGTCAGATACGCAGTATTTT. This gives the protein CASSRDRRSDTQYF.

This rearrangement joins TRBV27 to TRBJ2-1, with D perhaps being TRBD1 or TRBD2 (6 bases each). This CDR3 contains 16 residues. The germline gives CDR1 MNHEY, CDR2 SMNVEV (reference sequence). V lost 8 bases and J 4 bases, leaving 21 bases between the germline ends. CDR3 amino acids: CASGPETGGPYNEQFF. In DNA, the CDR3 is TGTGCCAGCGGCCCAGAGACAGGAGGGCCATACAATGAGCAGTTCTTC.

This chain links TRBV10-2 with TRBJ2-5; 12 nucleotides agree with TRBD2. This CDR3 region has 13 residues. Germline assignment: CDR1 WSHSY and CDR2 SAAADI. After removal of 7 bases from V and 5 bases from J, the junction contained 2 bases not matched to a gene. CDR3 residues: CASTGTSGETQYF. In DNA, the CDR3 is TGCGCCAGCACTGGGACTAGCGGGGAGACCCAGTACTTC.

The V gene is TRBV2, the J gene TRBJ2-1, with no clear D. The germline gives CDR1 SNHLY, CDR2 FYNNEI. The CDR3 runs 15 residues. The V end was cut by 7 bases, the J end by 5 bases, with 18 bases between. In nucleotides, the CDR3 is TGTGCCAGCATTGACGGGCCATGGGGAAACAATGAGCAGTTCTTC. This gives the protein CASIDGPWGNNEQFF.

This clone was detected a few times. The chain is built from TRBV6-1 and TRBJ1-1; 8 nucleotides match TRBD1. V lost 1 base, J lost 5 bases, and 6 bases stayed unmatched. This CDR3 region has 15 residues. Looked up from germline, CDR1 is MNHNS and CDR2 is SASEGT. The CDR3 DNA is TGTGCCAGCAGTGAAGGGACAGGGATGAGGACTGAAGCTTTCTTT. Translated, it gives CASSEGTGMRTEAFF.

The V and J genes are TRBV6-1 and TRBJ2-5, with a weak D call TRBD2 (5 bases). V was trimmed by 5 bases and J by 0 bases, leaving 7 bases between them. Germline CDR1 is MNHNS and CDR2 is SASEGT. The CDR3 extends over 13 amino acids. This CDR3 is CASSPGNQETQYF. Written as DNA, the CDR3 is TGTGCCAGCAGTCCCGGGAACCAAGAGACCCAGTACTTC.

This clone occurred once. The CDR3 DNA reads as TGTGCCAGCAGCGACGGACTAGCGGGGGGGCGTAAGACCCAGTACTTC. Translating gives CASSDGLAGGRKTQYF. V is TRBV5-4 and J is TRBJ2-5, with 15 bases that match TRBD2. The CDR3 is 16 residues long. Trimming took 4 bases from V and 6 from J; bases not matched to a gene: 7. The V gene's germline CDR1 is SGHNT and CDR2 YYREEE (reference sequence). Drawing the rest from reference TRBV5-4 and TRBJ2-5, the complete variable domain is ETGVTQSPTHLIKTRGQQVTLRCSSQSGHNTVSWYQQALGQGPQFIFQYYREEENGRGNFPPRFSGLQFPNYSSELNVNALELDDSALYLCASSDGLAGGRKTQYFGPGTRLLVL.

The chain uses TRBV6-6 and TRBJ1-6; D is unclear. CDR3 length: 10 residues. With 8 bases removed from V and 10 bases from J, the gap between germline ends came to 6 bases. CDR1 and CDR2 (germline): MNHNY, SVGAGI (reference sequence). The chain's CDR3 is CASGGSPLHF. The CDR3 DNA reads as TGTGCCAGCGGTGGATCACCCCTCCACTTT.